Listed here are 32 T cell receptor beta chains from one sample, sequenced in a study of technical replicates of blood from a handful of donors. Here immunoSEQ multiplex PCR was the method, and the copy in TCRdb shows in-frame clones only, minus some. The sample includes some 70,000 clones, about 90% seen only once; the top ten take about 0.4%. Input material: T cells isolated from PBMCs. The receptors were gathered from a human donor in good health.

The CDR3 sequence is CASSEGPFNYGYTF. CDR3 DNA: TGTGCCAGCAGTGAAGGTCCGTTCAACTATGGCTACACCTTC. The rearrangement joins TRBV6-1 to TRBJ1-2; the D is unclear. CDR3 length equals 14 residues. Germline CDR1 MNHNS, CDR2 SASEGT. V gave up 1 base and J gave up 2 bases, with 8 bases separating them.

This chain links TRBV27 with TRBJ2-7; tentatively, D is TRBD2 (6 bases). Trimming took off 8 bases at V and 0 bases at J, with 17 bases between the two ends. From germline, CDR1 is MNHEY and CDR2 SMNVEV (reference sequence). This CDR3 has 15 amino acids. The chain's CDR3 is CASSGVQTGSYEQYF. The CDR3 DNA sequence: TGTGCCAGCTCGGGGGTCCAAACAGGCTCCTACGAGCAGTACTTC.

The V and J genes are TRBV19 and TRBJ2-1; 9 nucleotides align to TRBD2. This CDR3 has 16 residues. CDR1 is LNHDA, CDR2 SQIVND, per germline (reference sequence). V lost 3 bases, J lost 4 bases, and 7 bases stayed unmatched. The CDR3 region is CASSILTSGGYNEQFF. CDR3 bases: TGTGCCAGTAGTATTTTGACTAGCGGAGGGTACAATGAGCAGTTCTTC.

CDR3 DNA sequence: TGTGCCAGCAGCTTGGAGGGCAGGGGGAGGACCGGGGAGCTGTTTTTT. Residues: CASSLEGRGRTGELFF. The chain links TRBV5-6 to TRBJ2-2; D is possibly TRBD1 (7 bases). V shed 0 bases and J shed 5 bases, with 14 bases lying between them. This CDR3 comprises 16 residues. Germline values: CDR1 SGHDT, CDR2 YYEEEE. The full variable domain, completed using reference TRBV5-6 and TRBJ2-2, is DAGVTQSPTHLIKTRGQQVTLRCSPKSGHDTVSWYQQALGQGPQFIFQYYEEEERQRGNFPDRFSGHQFPNYSSELNVNALLLGDSALYLCASSLEGRGRTGELFFGEGSRLTVL.

This rearrangement joins TRBV10-3 to TRBJ2-7, with TRBD1 matching 8 bases. The CDR3 has 14 amino acids. The junction had 7 bases not matched to a gene; V was cut back by 6 bases and J by 3 bases. The germline gives CDR1 ENHRY, CDR2 SYGVKD. Written as DNA, the CDR3 is TGTGCCATCAGGGGGACAGGTTCCCTCTACGAGCAGTACTTC. This translates into CAIRGTGSLYEQYF.

J is TRBJ2-7 and V is TRBV29-1; D remains unclear. Germline CDR1 reads SQVTM; CDR2 reads ANQGSEA. This CDR3 region has 13 residues. Trimming left V 4 bases short and J 0 bases short, with 10 bases between. CDR3 in DNA: TGCAGCGTTGGACATCTGAGCTCCTACGAGCAGTACTTC. Protein product: CSVGHLSSYEQYF.

The chain carries TRBV5-1 and TRBJ2-7, with D perhaps TRBD1 (6 bases). Germline V lookup: CDR1 SGHRS, CDR2 YFSETQ. V was trimmed by 0 bases and J by 2 bases, leaving 9 bases between them. The CDR3 totals 14 residues. CDR3 nucleotides: TGCGCCAGCAGCTTGGAGGGGACACCCTACGAGCAGTACTTC. Translated, it gives CASSLEGTPYEQYF.

V and J are TRBV7-2 and TRBJ1-4; 8 bases map to TRBD1. The germline CDR1 and CDR2 sequences are SGHTA and FQGNSA. The CDR3 runs 15 residues. The trim removed 4 bases at V and 4 bases at J, leaving 5 bases unmatched. CDR3 sequence: CASSSGTGVNEKLFF. The CDR3 DNA sequence: TGTGCCAGCAGCTCCGGGACAGGAGTTAATGAAAAACTGTTTTTT.

The V and J genes are TRBV2 and TRBJ1-2; D may be TRBD1 (6 bases). CDR1 SNHLY and CDR2 FYNNEI come from the germline V gene. The CDR3 contains 12 residues. Trimming removed 6 bases at V and 7 bases at J, with 12 bases between. CDR3 nucleotides: TGTGCCAGCAGCCCGGGACACTCTGGCTACACCTTC. Its protein product is CASSPGHSGYTF.

This clone was observed a few times. V and J are TRBV11-1 and TRBJ1-1; no clear D gene. The CDR3 totals 13 residues. Per the germline V gene, CDR1 is SGHAT and CDR2 is FQDESV (reference sequence). Trimming cost V 5 bases and J 4 bases, with 11 bases left between them. CDR3 DNA: TGTGCCAGCAGCAGGGAGCGTTTCACTGAAGCTTTCTTT. Translated, it gives CASSRERFTEAFF.

The chain carries TRBV9 and TRBJ1-1, with D perhaps TRBD1 (5 bases). Germline V lookup: CDR1 SGDLS, CDR2 YYNGEE. The CDR3 spans 14 residues. V lost 3 bases to trimming and J lost 3 bases, with 12 bases between them. The CDR3 region has the DNA TGTGCCAGCAGCGCCCAGACAGAGGACACTGAAGCTTTCTTT. Its protein product is CASSAQTEDTEAFF.

The J gene is TRBJ1-2, the V gene TRBV30, with D perhaps TRBD1 (6 bases). In germline, CDR1 is GTSNPN, CDR2 SVGIG (reference sequence). There are 12 residues in the CDR3. V lost 1 base and J 8 bases, leaving 11 bases between the germline ends. The CDR3 loop is CAWSGNREGYTF. The CDR3 coding sequence is TGTGCCTGGAGTGGGAACAGGGAAGGCTACACCTTC.

This sequence joins TRBV27 and TRBJ1-2; D is perhaps TRBD1 (5 bases). Germline V CDR1 and CDR2: MNHEY, SMNVEV (reference sequence). CDR3 length equals 13 residues. Trimming removed 3 bases at V and 5 bases at J, with 10 bases between. The CDR3 loop is CASSFAGKYGYTF. The CDR3 DNA sequence: TGTGCCAGCAGTTTTGCAGGGAAGTATGGCTACACCTTC.

This clone has a single count. The chain couples TRBV7-9 to TRBJ1-5, with D tentatively TRBD1 (5 bases). This CDR3 is 15 amino acids long. Per germline, CDR1 SEHNR and CDR2 FQNEAQ (reference sequence). Trimming removed 3 bases at V and 3 bases at J, with 12 bases between. CDR3 loop: CASSFGGGVNQPQHF. Here the CDR3 DNA reads TGTGCCAGCAGCTTTGGCGGGGGTGTCAATCAGCCCCAGCATTTT. Full variable domain (rest looked up from reference TRBV7-9 and TRBJ1-5): DTGVSQNPRHKITKRGQNVTFRCDPISEHNRLYWYRQTLGQGPEFLTYFQNEAQLEKSRLLSDRFSAERPKGSFSTLEIQRTEQGDSAMYLCASSFGGGVNQPQHFGDGTRLSIL.

This rearrangement joins TRBV19 to TRBJ1-5; 7 bases are a match to TRBD1. The CDR3 loop spans 13 amino acids. J lost 10 bases, V lost 7 bases, and 10 bases had no gene match. CDR1 is LNHDA, CDR2 SQIVND, per germline (reference sequence). CDR3 bases: TGTGCCAGTACGGGGACAGCCGTAATACCCCAGCATTTT. Protein sequence: CASTGTAVIPQHF.

The chain couples TRBV21-1 to TRBJ1-4; TRBD1, the table's D call, was not compared with the DNA. TRBV21-1 is flagged as a pseudogene. This CDR3 region has 13 residues. The CDR3 DNA is TGTGCCAGCAGTGTCAGGGGGCGCGGAAAACTGTTTTTT. Amino acids: CASSVRGRGKLFF.

This clone was detected a few times. The chain couples TRBV9 to TRBJ1-1; D is undetermined. The V end lost 4 bases, the J end lost 2 bases, and 6 bases lay between the germline ends. Germline CDR1 reads SGDLS; CDR2 reads YYNGEE. CDR3 length equals 12 residues. In nucleotides, the CDR3 is TGTGCCAGCAGCCCAGATAACACTGAAGCTTTCTTT. Protein: CASSPDNTEAFF.

The chain combines TRBV4-2 with TRBJ2-7, with 7 bases aligning to TRBD1. The CDR3 extends over 15 amino acids. CDR1 LGHNA and CDR2 YNFKEQ come from the germline V gene. The J segment lost 4 bases and the V segment lost 1 base, leaving 7 bases of the junction unmatched. Here the CDR3 reads CASSQVGDRSYEQYF. The CDR3 nucleotides read TGTGCCAGCAGCCAAGTAGGGGACAGAAGTTACGAGCAGTACTTC.

This sequence joins TRBV2 and TRBJ2-7; 14 bases are shared with TRBD2. V lost 0 bases and J lost 6; bases outside the gene matches: 4. Germline loops: CDR1 SNHLY, CDR2 FYNNEI. The CDR3 loop spans 16 amino acids. CDR3 nucleotides: TGTGCCAGCAGTGAAGCGACTAGCGGGAGGGCCGGCGAGCAGTACTTC. The encoded protein is CASSEATSGRAGEQYF.

The V call is TRBV6-1, the J call TRBJ2-5; TRBD1 matches at 8 bases. Germline-derived CDR1 and CDR2 are MNHNS and SASEGT. The V and J ends lost 8 bases and 7 bases, in that order; junction bases with no gene match: 9. The CDR3 has 13 amino acids. The CDR3 is CASPTRTGMTQYF. The CDR3 DNA reads TGTGCCAGCCCCACCCGGACAGGGATGACCCAGTACTTC.

The chain carries TRBV5-1 and TRBJ1-2; D might be TRBD1 (6 bases). V was pared by 2 bases and J by 3 bases, with 14 bases between. From germline, CDR1 is SGHRS and CDR2 YFSETQ. The CDR3 has 15 residues. CDR3 region: CASSFQQGRDYGYTF. CDR3 DNA sequence: TGCGCCAGCAGCTTCCAACAGGGACGAGACTATGGCTACACCTTC. The full variable domain, completed using reference TRBV5-1 and TRBJ1-2, is KAGVTQTPRYLIKTRGQQVTLSCSPISGHRSVSWYQQTPGQGLQFLFEYFSETQRNKGNFPGRFSGRQFSNSRSEMNVSTLELGDSALYLCASSFQQGRDYGYTFGSGTRLTVV.

This chain joins TRBV27 and TRBJ1-5; D possibly corresponds to TRBD1 (5 bases). Germline V gene lookup returns CDR1 MNHEY and CDR2 SMNVEV (reference sequence). The ends were cut back, 0 bases at V and 7 bases at J, with 13 bases in the middle. The length of the CDR3 is 15 residues. In DNA, the CDR3 is TGTGCCAGCAGTTTATCTCCCCCCAGGGCGCAGCCCCAGCATTTT. Translated: CASSLSPPRAQPQHF.

The chain carries TRBV7-8 and TRBJ2-1, with 7 bases identical to TRBD1. This CDR3 comprises 18 residues. Germline V gene sequence: CDR1 SGHVS, CDR2 FQNEAQ. J was trimmed by 1 base and V by 6 bases; bases with no gene match: 15. The CDR3 coding sequence is TGTGCCAGCAGACACCAAGCGATTCCAGGGGGTTCCTACAATGAGCAGTTCTTC. The encoded protein is CASRHQAIPGGSYNEQFF.

The chain recombines TRBV19 with TRBJ1-2, with TRBD1 matching over 8 bases. The CDR3 length is 14 residues. Looked up from germline, CDR1 is LNHDA and CDR2 is SQIVND (reference sequence). After removal of 0 bases from V and 4 bases from J, the junction contained 1 base not matched to a gene. Here the CDR3 reads CASSIDRGPYGYTF. The CDR3 DNA sequence: TGTGCCAGTAGTATAGACAGGGGGCCCTATGGCTACACCTTC.

This clone was counted a few times. The chain is built from TRBV30 and TRBJ1-1; D is undetermined. The germline V gene encodes CDR1 GTSNPN and CDR2 SVGIG (reference sequence). This CDR3 has 10 amino acids. The V end lost 2 bases, the J end lost 8 bases, and 6 bases lay between the germline ends. The CDR3 DNA reads as TGTGCCTGGAGTTCCTTAGAAGCTTTCTTT. This codes for CAWSSLEAFF. Together with reference TRBV30 and TRBJ1-1, the CDR3 gives the full variable domain: SQTIHQWPATLVQPVGSPLSLECTVEGTSNPNLYWYRQAAGRGLQLLFYSVGIGQISSEVPQNLSASRPQDRQFILSSKKLLLSDSGFYLCAWSSLEAFFGQGTRLTVV.

The rearrangement links TRBV9 to TRBJ2-1, with D perhaps TRBD2 (6 bases). The V and J ends lost 4 bases and 0 bases respectively, with 11 bases between them. CDR1 and CDR2 from the germline V gene are SGDLS and YYNGEE. CDR3 size: 15 residues. The CDR3 loop is CASSYSGFSYNEQFF. The CDR3 DNA reads TGTGCCAGCAGCTATAGCGGCTTCTCCTACAATGAGCAGTTCTTC.

The rearrangement joins TRBV30 to TRBJ1-2; 10 nucleotides align to TRBD1. Losses at the gene ends were 4 bases for V and 8 bases for J; bases not matched to a gene: 7. Germline lookup yields CDR1 GTSNPN and CDR2 SVGIG (reference sequence). The CDR3 sequence is 13 residues long. This CDR3 reads CAWKGQGILGYTF. CDR3 nucleotide sequence: TGTGCCTGGAAGGGACAGGGGATATTAGGCTACACCTTC.

This clone was seen only once. The chain recombines TRBV5-4 with TRBJ2-7, with TRBD1 matching over 9 bases. The V gene end was trimmed by 4 bases and the J gene end by 4 bases; junction bases not matched to a gene: 9. The CDR3 is 15 residues long. Per germline, CDR1 SGHNT and CDR2 YYREEE (reference sequence). The CDR3 DNA follows: TGTGCCAGCAGCCCGGGGACAGGGTCCGTTTACGAGCAGTACTTC. Translated, it gives CASSPGTGSVYEQYF.

This rearrangement joins TRBV7-2 to TRBJ1-1; D uncertain. Germline CDR1 reads SGHTA; CDR2 reads FQGNSA. V was cut by 5 bases and J by 1 base, with 11 bases left in between. CDR3 length: 14 amino acids. In DNA form, the CDR3 reads TGTGCCAGCAGCATCGGGAGTTGGAACACTGAAGCTTTCTTT. It translates to CASSIGSWNTEAFF.

In its sample, this clone was seen a few times. The gene calls are TRBV30 and TRBJ1-1; D unclear. V was clipped by 5 bases and J by 6 bases, with 13 bases between them. CDR1 and CDR2 (germline): GTSNPN, SVGIG (reference sequence). This CDR3 comprises 12 residues. The CDR3 spells CAWGLAVAEAFF. DNA for the CDR3: TGTGCCTGGGGGCTAGCAGTTGCTGAAGCTTTCTTT.

This chain links TRBV6-5 with TRBJ2-7; a weak D match, TRBD1 (6 bases). V was cut by 0 bases and J by 3 bases, with 15 bases left in between. The CDR3 consists of 16 residues. Germline V gene sequence: CDR1 MNHEY, CDR2 SVGAGI. The CDR3 protein is CASSYSTGQEYYEQYF. The CDR3 nucleotides are TGTGCCAGCAGTTACTCGACGGGACAAGAATACTACGAGCAGTACTTC.

In its sample, this clone was seen once. This chain joins TRBV28 and TRBJ1-2; D is unclear. There are 12 residues in the CDR3. The V gene lost 2 bases and the J gene lost 4 bases, with 5 bases spanning the gap. The germline V gene has CDR1 MDHEN and CDR2 SYDVKM. The CDR3: CASSLNTYGYTF. CDR3 in DNA: TGTGCCAGCAGTTTAAACACCTATGGCTACACCTTC.